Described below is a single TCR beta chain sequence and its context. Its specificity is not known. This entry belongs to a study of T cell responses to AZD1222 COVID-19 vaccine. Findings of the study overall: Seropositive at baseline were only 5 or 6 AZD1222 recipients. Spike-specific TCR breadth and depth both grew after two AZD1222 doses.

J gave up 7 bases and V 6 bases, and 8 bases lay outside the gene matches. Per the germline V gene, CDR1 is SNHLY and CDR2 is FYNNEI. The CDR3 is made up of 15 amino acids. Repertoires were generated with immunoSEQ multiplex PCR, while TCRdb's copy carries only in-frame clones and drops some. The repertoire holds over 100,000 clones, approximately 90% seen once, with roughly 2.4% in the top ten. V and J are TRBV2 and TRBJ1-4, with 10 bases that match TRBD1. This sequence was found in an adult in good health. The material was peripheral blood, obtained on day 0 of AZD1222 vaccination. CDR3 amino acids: CASRAQTGGREKLFF. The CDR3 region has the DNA TGTGCCAGCAGAGCTCAGACAGGGGGCCGTGAAAAACTGTTTTTT. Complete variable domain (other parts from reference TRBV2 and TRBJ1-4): EPEVTQTPSHQVTQMGQEVILRCVPISNHLYFYWYRQILGQKVEFLVSFYNNEISEKSEIFDDQFSVERPDGSNFTLKIRSTKLEDSAMYFCASRAQTGGREKLFFGSGTQLSVL.